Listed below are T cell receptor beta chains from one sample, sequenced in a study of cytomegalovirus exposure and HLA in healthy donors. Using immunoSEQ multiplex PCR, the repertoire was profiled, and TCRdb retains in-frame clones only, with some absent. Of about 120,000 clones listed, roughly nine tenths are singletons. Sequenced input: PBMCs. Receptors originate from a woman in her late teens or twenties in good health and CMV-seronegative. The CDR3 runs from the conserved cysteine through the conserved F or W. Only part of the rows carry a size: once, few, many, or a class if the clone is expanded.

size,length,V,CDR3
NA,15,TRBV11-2,CASTPGWTGNYGYTF
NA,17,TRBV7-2,CASSLEFLRDSGNTIYF
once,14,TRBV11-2,CASSLAVPSGTQYF
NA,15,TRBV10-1,CASMPFPSGEEPQHF
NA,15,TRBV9,CASSVRSTSRYEQFF
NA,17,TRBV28,CASSPLARAGYTDTQYF
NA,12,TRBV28,CASTIDGTGAFF
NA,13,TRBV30,CAWSGTAQEAQYF
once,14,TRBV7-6,CASSLGQGTDTQYF
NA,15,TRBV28,CASSLTATQGSEAFF